Listed below are T cell receptor beta chains from one sample, sequenced in a study of blood T cell repertoires in COVID-19. The repertoire was sequenced with immunoSEQ multiplex PCR; TCRdb's copy has only in-frame clones and lacks some. This sample has under 300,000 clones; 80% to 90% occur once, and the top ten carry 6.6%. The material sequenced was PBMCs or T cells enriched from blood (not recorded which). The receptors derive from a woman in her forties or fifties who had been exposed to COVID-19. CDR3s include the opening cysteine and the closing phenylalanine or tryptophan. A D gene is named only where the DNA matches it firmly. Part of the rows lack a size; the others show once, few, many or a class for expanded clones.

clone_size,v_call,d_call,j_call,cdr3_nt,cdr3_aa
.,TRBV25-1,TRBD2,TRBJ2-5,TGTGCCAGCAGTGCCTCGGGGGGCCAAGAGACCCAGTACTTC,CASSASGGQETQYF
.,TRBV28,.,TRBJ2-3,TGTGCCAGCAGTTTAAGAACTAGCACAGATACGCAGTATTTT,CASSLRTSTDTQYF
.,TRBV5-1,TRBD1,TRBJ1-4,TGCGCCAGCAGCCAGACAGGGACTAATGAAAAACTGTTTTTT,CASSQTGTNEKLFF
.,TRBV7-2,TRBD2,TRBJ2-1,TGTGCCAGCAGGGGGAGCGGGGTCCCCAATGAGCAGTTCTTC,CASRGSGVPNEQFF
.,TRBV3-1/TRBV3-2,TRBD2,TRBJ2-7,TGTGCCAGCAGCCCTAGCGGGGGGGCCGGGAACGAGCAGTACTTC,CASSPSGGAGNEQYF
once,TRBV2,TRBD1,TRBJ2-5,TGTGCCAGCAGCTGGGACAGGGGGGTCCAAGAGACCCAGTACTTC,CASSWDRGVQETQYF
few,TRBV2,.,TRBJ1-2,TGTGCCAGCAGTGTTAAGGGCAGGGTGGAACGCTACACCTTC,CASSVKGRVERYTF
.,TRBV7-2,.,TRBJ2-2,TGTGCCAGCAGCTCTCGATGGACAGTAGCCTCCGGGGAGCTGTTTTTT,CASSSRWTVASGELFF
.,TRBV29-1,TRBD2,TRBJ2-1,TGCAGCGGAAAGTTAGCGGGGGGTCCTAATGAGCAGTTCTTC,CSGKLAGGPNEQFF
once,TRBV19,TRBD1,TRBJ2-7,TGTGCCACCCGGGACAGGACGGGCGAGCAGTACTTC,CATRDRTGEQYF
.,TRBV5-1,.,TRBJ2-7,TGCGCCAGCAGCTCCGGACTTGACGAGCAGTACTTC,CASSSGLDEQYF
once,TRBV5-5,.,TRBJ2-1,TGTGCCAGCAGCTTGGCCCACGGGAGCTCCTACAATGAGCAGTTCTTC,CASSLAHGSSYNEQFF
.,TRBV19,TRBD1,TRBJ2-3,TGTGCCAGTAGTTCGGGGACCGGGACAGGGTTGAGAGATACGCAGTATTTT,CASSSGTGTGLRDTQYF
once,TRBV28,TRBD1,TRBJ1-1,TGTGCCAGCAGTTTAAGGACAGGCGCTCCTGAAGCTTTCTTT,CASSLRTGAPEAFF
.,TRBV7-9,.,TRBJ2-5,TGTGCCAGCAGCGCAACCGATAGCATCCAAGAGACCCAGTACTTC,CASSATDSIQETQYF
.,TRBV4-3,.,TRBJ2-7,TGCGCCAGCAGCCAAGATGGCATTTCCTCCTACGAGCAGTACTTC,CASSQDGISSYEQYF
.,TRBV7-9,.,TRBJ2-5,TGTGCCAGCAGCGCACAGGATTTGCAAGAGACCCAGTACTTC,CASSAQDLQETQYF
.,TRBV30,.,TRBJ1-2,TGTGCCTGGAGTCCGACAGGTTATGGCTACACCTTC,CAWSPTGYGYTF
.,TRBV28,.,TRBJ2-7,TGTGCCAGCAGTTCCTCCCGGGCAGGGCCCTACGAGCAGTACTTC,CASSSSRAGPYEQYF
.,TRBV7-8,TRBD1,TRBJ1-2,TGTGCCAGCAGCTTCTACGACAGGGGTTATGGCTACACCTTC,CASSFYDRGYGYTF
once,TRBV11-2,.,TRBJ1-3,TGTGCCAGCAGCTTAGGGTCTACTTTCGCTGTCTCTGGAAACACCATATATTTT,CASSLGSTFAVSGNTIYF
.,TRBV19,.,TRBJ1-1,TGTGCCAGTAAAAACAGCCAGAACACTGAAGCTTTCTTT,CASKNSQNTEAFF
.,TRBV4-1,.,TRBJ1-1,TGCGCCAGCACGCCACAGCCGAGTGTCCCCGAAGCTTTCTTT,CASTPQPSVPEAFF